The sample holds a few counts of the clone carrying this T cell receptor beta chain. This entry comes from a study of blood T cell repertoires in COVID-19. The overall study: Sources were T cells, B-cell-depleted T cells, or PBMCs; the material itself was cDNA or gDNA.

In the authors' methods: Cell counts per sample came from amplifying reference gene primers. Measured with immunoSEQ multiplex PCR; TCRdb has only the in-frame clones, and not every one. V and J calls and clone size are those listed in that table; D and trimming were worked out from the DNA. The sample lists more than 150,000 clones, less than 90% seen once, with about 14% in the top ten. CDR3 length equals 14 residues. CDR1 is LNHDA and CDR2 is SQIVND in the germline V gene (reference sequence). V trimming: 7 bases; J trimming: 3 bases; junction bases outside the gene matches: 5. The sequence was collected from a young man with active or convalescent COVID-19. The specimen was peripheral blood. The gene calls are TRBV19 and TRBJ1-4; 7 bases map to TRBD1. CDR3 nucleotide sequence: TGTGCCAGTACCCCCGGGACAGCTAATGAAAAACTGTTTTTT. Its protein is CASTPGTANEKLFF. The whole variable domain, remainder taken from reference TRBV19 and TRBJ1-4, is DGGITQSPKYLFRKEGQNVTLSCEQNLNHDAMYWYRQDPGQGLRLIYYSQIVNDFQKGDIAEGYSVSREKKESFPLTVTSAQKNPTAFYLCASTPGTANEKLFFGSGTQLSVL.